Listed below are T cell receptor beta chains from one sample, sequenced in a study of early T cells in non-severe SARS-CoV-2 infection. TCRdb processed the 5' RACE reads anew with MiXCR; each CDR3 protein has one entry. The table has approximately 76,000 distinct CDR3 sequences, approximately 12% seen once. The sample consisted of whole blood. All receptors come from an adult who was a healthcare worker with PCR-confirmed SARS-CoV-2 infection or an uninfected control (not recorded which). Both conserved end residues are part of each CDR3. The order of the fields is J gene, D gene, clone size, V gene, CDR3 DNA, CDR3 protein. D genes are given only for firm matches. For some rows the clone size is stated as once, few or many, or as a class when expanded; others skip it.

J: TRBJ1-2
D: NA
size: many
V: TRBV7-2
DNA: TGTGCCAGCAGTTCGGACGCAGTCTATGGCTACACCTTC
CDR3: CASSSDAVYGYTF

J: TRBJ2-2
D: NA
size: many
V: TRBV6-5
DNA: TGTGCCAGCAGGCCTGGGACGGTCGCGAACACCGGGGAGCTGTTTTTT
CDR3: CASRPGTVANTGELFF

J: TRBJ2-7
D: NA
size: many
V: TRBV4-2
DNA: TGTGCCAGCAGCCAAGTAACGGGGGTCCCTTACGAGCAGTACTTC
CDR3: CASSQVTGVPYEQYF

J: TRBJ2-1
D: NA
size: many
V: TRBV5-1
DNA: TGCGCCTCCAGTTTACTCGAGAATGAGCAGTTCTTC
CDR3: CASSLLENEQFF

J: TRBJ2-7
D: NA
size: many
V: TRBV11-2
DNA: TGTGCCAGCAGCTTAGTTAGCAGCCTGGGGGACGAGCAGTACTTC
CDR3: CASSLVSSLGDEQYF

J: TRBJ1-5
D: NA
size: many
V: TRBV7-8
DNA: TGTGCCAGCAGCTTAGCGCCCTCCGCCAATCAGCCCCAGCATTTT
CDR3: CASSLAPSANQPQHF

J: TRBJ1-1
D: TRBD1
size: NA
V: TRBV29-1
DNA: TGCAGCGTGACAGGGGCGAACACTGAAGCTTTCTTT
CDR3: CSVTGANTEAFF

J: TRBJ2-7
D: NA
size: many
V: TRBV12-3/TRBV12-4
DNA: TGTGCCAGCAGCCACGGTGCAGGGACGTTCAGCTACGAGCAGTACTTC
CDR3: CASSHGAGTFSYEQYF

J: TRBJ2-5
D: TRBD1
size: NA
V: TRBV10-2
DNA: TGCGCCAGCAGTGAGTCAGAGACAGGGGCCAATCAAGAGACCCAGTACTTC
CDR3: CASSESETGANQETQYF

J: TRBJ2-7
D: NA
size: many
V: TRBV27
DNA: TGTGCCAGCAGTCCCGGGACCCGGGTCGGCGAGCAGTACTTC
CDR3: CASSPGTRVGEQYF

J: TRBJ2-7
D: TRBD2
size: NA
V: TRBV20-1
DNA: TGCAGTGCTAGAGATCAGGGACTAGCGGGTATAGAGCAGTACTTC
CDR3: CSARDQGLAGIEQYF

J: TRBJ2-1
D: TRBD2
size: many
V: TRBV11-2
DNA: TGTGCCAGCAGCTTAGATTGGCTAGCGGTAAGCTCCTACAATGAGCAGTTCTTC
CDR3: CASSLDWLAVSSYNEQFF

J: TRBJ2-2
D: TRBD2
size: many
V: TRBV4-3
DNA: TGCGCCAGCAGCCAGGCCGAGACTAGCGGGAGCAGGGAGCTGTTTTTT
CDR3: CASSQAETSGSRELFF

J: TRBJ1-5
D: NA
size: NA
V: TRBV10-3
DNA: TGTGCCGCCTCGGAGGTTGGGGCTTCGCAGCCCCAGCATTTT
CDR3: CAASEVGASQPQHF

J: TRBJ2-7
D: TRBD1
size: many
V: TRBV29-1
DNA: TGCAGCGTTATCGGGACAGGGGGCGGCTACGAGCAGTACTTC
CDR3: CSVIGTGGGYEQYF

J: TRBJ2-6
D: NA
size: many
V: TRBV11-2
DNA: TGTGCCAGCAGCTCTATAAGGACGGGAAGCTCTGGGGCCAACGTCCTGACTTTC
CDR3: CASSSIRTGSSGANVLTF

J: TRBJ1-2
D: NA
size: many
V: TRBV6-4
DNA: TGTGCCAGCAGTGAGTCTCAGGGGAATGGCTACACCTTC
CDR3: CASSESQGNGYTF

J: TRBJ2-2
D: NA
size: many
V: TRBV9
DNA: TGTGCCAGCAGCGTCGACTGGGGGGAGATTAACACCGGGGAGCTGTTTTTT
CDR3: CASSVDWGEINTGELFF

J: TRBJ2-7
D: TRBD1
size: many
V: TRBV29-1
DNA: TGCAGCGTTGTGGGACAGGGCTCCTACGAGCAGTACTTC
CDR3: CSVVGQGSYEQYF

J: TRBJ1-3
D: NA
size: many
V: TRBV24-1
DNA: TGTGCCACCTTATACCGGACCAGCGGGGACACCATATATTTT
CDR3: CATLYRTSGDTIYF

J: TRBJ2-1
D: TRBD2
size: many
V: TRBV20-1
DNA: TGCAGTGCGAGCGGGAAACTAGCGGGGGGGCAAAATGAGCAGTTCTTC
CDR3: CSASGKLAGGQNEQFF

J: TRBJ1-6
D: NA
size: NA
V: TRBV25-1
DNA: TGTGCCAGCAGTGAAGGAGGGGATAATTCACCCCTCCACTTT
CDR3: CASSEGGDNSPLHF

J: TRBJ2-1
D: NA
size: NA
V: TRBV10-3
DNA: TGTGCCATCTCCCCCATTGGGAATGAGCAGTTCTTC
CDR3: CAISPIGNEQFF

J: TRBJ1-2
D: NA
size: many
V: TRBV7-2
DNA: TGTGCCAGCAGCTTCTTCGCAGGGTCTAACTATGGCTACACCTTC
CDR3: CASSFFAGSNYGYTF

J: TRBJ2-7
D: NA
size: many
V: TRBV5-1
DNA: TGCGCCAGCAGCTTGGGACCCTCGGGAGAGCAGTACTTC
CDR3: CASSLGPSGEQYF

J: TRBJ2-1
D: TRBD2
size: NA
V: TRBV29-1
DNA: TGCAGCGTTGAGTCGCTAGCGGGAGACGAGCAGTTCTTC
CDR3: CSVESLAGDEQFF

J: TRBJ2-1
D: TRBD2
size: many
V: TRBV27
DNA: TGTGCCAGCAGTTTATCTGCTAGCGGGGGGACCTCCTACAATGAGCAGTTCTTC
CDR3: CASSLSASGGTSYNEQFF

J: TRBJ1-1
D: NA
size: NA
V: TRBV19
DNA: TGTGCCAGTAGTTACCAGGGACCAATGAACACTGAAGCTTTCTTT
CDR3: CASSYQGPMNTEAFF

J: TRBJ2-1
D: TRBD2
size: NA
V: TRBV6-2/TRBV6-3
DNA: TGTGCCAGCAGCGCGGCCCGGGGGGGGGATGAGCAGTTCTTC
CDR3: CASSAARGGDEQFF

J: TRBJ2-1
D: NA
size: NA
V: TRBV20-1
DNA: TGCAGTGCGAACTTAGGGGTCCTATACAATGAGCAGTTCTTC
CDR3: CSANLGVLYNEQFF

J: TRBJ2-7
D: TRBD1
size: many
V: TRBV29-1
DNA: TGCAGCGTTGACCTAGGGACAGGGGTCTACGAGCAGTACTTC
CDR3: CSVDLGTGVYEQYF

J: TRBJ1-5
D: TRBD1
size: many
V: TRBV18
DNA: TGTGCCAGCTCACAACAGGGACAGGCGCTCAATCAGCCCCAGCATTTT
CDR3: CASSQQGQALNQPQHF

J: TRBJ1-1
D: NA
size: many
V: TRBV7-9
DNA: TGTGCCAGCAGCTTAGAGGGGACCTTGAACACTGAAGCTTTCTTT
CDR3: CASSLEGTLNTEAFF

J: TRBJ2-7
D: TRBD1
size: NA
V: TRBV29-1
DNA: TGCAGCGTTGAGGGACAGGGCCCCTCCTACGAGCAGTACTTC
CDR3: CSVEGQGPSYEQYF

J: TRBJ2-5
D: NA
size: many
V: TRBV5-1
DNA: TGCGCCAGCAGCTTGGGGTTGATTGGGGAGGAGACCCAGTACTTC
CDR3: CASSLGLIGEETQYF

J: TRBJ2-1
D: NA
size: many
V: TRBV7-2
DNA: TGTGCCAGCAGCCCTATCCCTCGGAGCTCCTACAATGAGCAGTTCTTC
CDR3: CASSPIPRSSYNEQFF

J: TRBJ2-7
D: TRBD1
size: NA
V: TRBV10-3
DNA: TGTGCCACCAGACCGGGACAGGGTGTCTACGAGCAGTACTTC
CDR3: CATRPGQGVYEQYF

J: TRBJ1-6
D: NA
size: many
V: TRBV10-2
DNA: TGCGCCAGCAGTGAGTGGGTACGCCTAGAGGATTCACCCCTCCACTTT
CDR3: CASSEWVRLEDSPLHF

J: TRBJ2-5
D: NA
size: NA
V: TRBV3-1
DNA: TGTGCCAGCAGCTCAGGACTATTCGAAGAGACCCAGTACTTC
CDR3: CASSSGLFEETQYF

J: TRBJ1-2
D: NA
size: many
V: TRBV6-5
DNA: TGTGCCAGCAGTTGGGACGTTGGGTATGGCTACACCTTC
CDR3: CASSWDVGYGYTF

J: TRBJ1-1
D: NA
size: many
V: TRBV15
DNA: TGTGCCACCAGCAGAGATTGGCAGGGGAGCACTGAAGCTTTCTTT
CDR3: CATSRDWQGSTEAFF

J: TRBJ2-7
D: NA
size: many
V: TRBV11-2
DNA: TGTGCCAGCAGCAAAGCCCCTGGGGTCGCCTACGAGCAGTACTTC
CDR3: CASSKAPGVAYEQYF

J: TRBJ1-2
D: NA
size: many
V: TRBV7-2
DNA: TGTGCCAGCAGCTTAGATCGGGGTTATCTAGGCTATGGCTACACCTTC
CDR3: CASSLDRGYLGYGYTF

J: TRBJ2-5
D: NA
size: many
V: TRBV11-2
DNA: TGTGCCAGCAGCTTAGGGGGGCTGGACGACCAAGAGACCCAGTACTTC
CDR3: CASSLGGLDDQETQYF

J: TRBJ1-6
D: NA
size: many
V: TRBV4-2
DNA: TGTGCCAGCAGCCAAGTTGTCAAAGTAAAATCACCCCTCCACTTT
CDR3: CASSQVVKVKSPLHF

J: TRBJ1-6
D: NA
size: NA
V: TRBV28
DNA: TGTGCCAGCAGTACCCAGAGGTATAATTCACCCCTCCACTTT
CDR3: CASSTQRYNSPLHF

J: TRBJ2-7
D: NA
size: many
V: TRBV29-1
DNA: TGCAGCGGGGGGACGGATTACTACGAGCAGTACTTC
CDR3: CSGGTDYYEQYF

J: TRBJ2-6
D: NA
size: many
V: TRBV5-4
DNA: TGTGCCAGCAGCCCTAGACCGGACAGACCTAGCTCTGGGGCCAACGTCCTGACTTTC
CDR3: CASSPRPDRPSSGANVLTF

J: TRBJ1-5
D: NA
size: NA
V: TRBV30
DNA: TGTGCCTGGACCCACGGTGCTGGGCCCCAGCATTTT
CDR3: CAWTHGAGPQHF

J: TRBJ2-3
D: NA
size: many
V: TRBV20-1
DNA: TGCAGTGCTGCGGAAAAACAGGGTCCAGATACGCAGTATTTT
CDR3: CSAAEKQGPDTQYF

J: TRBJ1-5
D: NA
size: medium-sized
V: TRBV28
DNA: TGTGCCAGCCGTCCTCTTCCAGGGGCCGGTCAGCCCCAGCATTTT
CDR3: CASRPLPGAGQPQHF

J: TRBJ2-1
D: NA
size: many
V: TRBV9
DNA: TGTGCCAGCAGCGTAGGAGGACTAACCTACAATGAGCAGTTCTTC
CDR3: CASSVGGLTYNEQFF

J: TRBJ1-2
D: TRBD1
size: many
V: TRBV19
DNA: TGTGCCAGTAGTACGGGACAGGGGGCATTTGGCTACACCTTC
CDR3: CASSTGQGAFGYTF

J: TRBJ2-5
D: TRBD1
size: many
V: TRBV7-9
DNA: TGTGCCAGCAGCATCAGGACAGGGGGTTACAAAGAGACCCAGTACTTC
CDR3: CASSIRTGGYKETQYF

J: TRBJ1-4
D: TRBD1
size: many
V: TRBV28
DNA: TGTGCCAGCAGTTTAAACAGGGGATTCGGTCGGGTTAATGAAAAACTGTTTTTT
CDR3: CASSLNRGFGRVNEKLFF

J: TRBJ1-5
D: NA
size: many
V: TRBV6-2/TRBV6-3
DNA: TGTGCCAGCAGTTACATTTCGAAGCTGGGAGGAAGCAATCAGCCCCAGCATTTT
CDR3: CASSYISKLGGSNQPQHF

J: TRBJ1-1
D: NA
size: many
V: TRBV6-5
DNA: TGTGCCAGCAGTTCCAGAGGGGGGGTGACTGAAGCTTTCTTT
CDR3: CASSSRGGVTEAFF

J: TRBJ1-5
D: NA
size: few
V: TRBV9
DNA: TGTGCCAGCAGCGTAGATGCTGGGGTCGGGGTTCAGCCCCAGCATTTT
CDR3: CASSVDAGVGVQPQHF

J: TRBJ2-2
D: TRBD2
size: many
V: TRBV20-1
DNA: TGCAGTGCCCCCACCGGGGGGGCGGTCACCGGGGAGCTGTTTTTT
CDR3: CSAPTGGAVTGELFF

J: TRBJ1-1
D: TRBD1
size: NA
V: TRBV5-1
DNA: TGCGCCAGCAGCTCGACAGGGCGAACTGAAGCTTTCTTT
CDR3: CASSSTGRTEAFF